This T cell receptor (beta chain) was documented in a study of T cells after posttransplantation cyclophosphamide. Whole-study results and caveats: Donor-recipient repertoire similarity was low at 1-2 months, rising over year one. Tissue-infiltrating T cells from skin or gut overlapped little with blood T cells.

Comment on this clone: The antigen remains unidentified.

Cyclophosphamide on days +3 and +4 followed busulfan-fludarabine conditioning and a marrow graft. Produced via immunoSEQ multiplex PCR; TCRdb's table is partial and in-frame only. This table has roughly 11,000 clones, 75% to 95% appearing once. Sequencing was performed on PBMCs, taken after allogeneic stem cell transplant with posttransplant cyclophosphamide. This clonotype was obtained from a female patient between 30 and 39 years old who received an allogeneic stem cell transplant from an unrelated donor, was CMV-positive, and had no GVHD. The graft donor may be the source of some T cells.

DNA for the CDR3: TGTGCCAGCAGTCCGACAGCTAACTATGGCTACACCTTC. Translated: CASSPTANYGYTF. This chain joins TRBV28 and TRBJ1-2; a possible D gene is TRBD1 (5 bases). The V end lost 5 bases, the J end lost 0 bases, and 7 bases lay between the germline ends. The CDR3 is made up of 13 amino acids. Per the germline V gene, CDR1 is MDHEN and CDR2 is SYDVKM.